This T cell receptor (beta chain) was profiled in a study of blood T cell repertoires in COVID-19. The CDR3 has 14 residues. Deletions cut 2 bases from V and 3 bases from J, with 10 bases between. Germline CDR1 is MNHNS and CDR2 is SASEGT. The protocol was immunoSEQ multiplex PCR, while the TCRdb copy is restricted to in-frame clones and leaves out a portion. The sample gives hundreds of thousands of clones, about nine tenths of which show up once; 11% is in the top ten. This clone appeared a few times. The chain joins TRBV6-1 to TRBJ1-2; unclear D gene. The sequence was collected from a woman aged 30 to 39 with COVID-19, enrolled during active disease. The source material was peripheral blood. The CDR3 nucleotides are TGTGCCAGCAGTGAAAATGAGGAGTACTATGGCTACACCTTC. As protein: CASSENEEYYGYTF.